This T cell receptor (beta chain) was identified in a study of robustness of blood B and T cell sequencing (dated by TCRdb to between 2017 and 2018). Regarding the study in general: The study was designed to determine how much peripheral blood is required to reliably characterize an individual's TCRbeta and IgG repertoires. In each of the ten to eleven independently drawn blood samples, TCRbeta and IgG repertoires were quantified. For technical replicates, two replicate TCRbeta cDNA libraries were prepared from one shared RNA pool that came from a single 10 ml draw. Beyond this particular receptor, the publication reports: No improvement in the overlap of rare TCRbeta clonotypes was observed when tubes were pooled, implying that much larger blood volumes would be needed for rare TCRbeta clonotypes to be captured. Because EDTA tubes had to be fractionated immediately, the use of EDTA tubes in multi-site collections was limited. The 1,000 most abundant TCRbeta clonotypes from the pooled draws were detected in every single 10 ml sample. When technical replicate libraries were compared, more than 85% of the top 10,000 TCRbeta clonotypes in one library also turned up in the other. Combining 3 or 4 tubes (roughly 29-40 ml blood) brought coverage of the top 10,000 TCRbeta clonotypes close to saturation. A full plateau was not reached by TCRbeta rarefaction curves, suggesting under-sequencing or many low-abundance clonotypes. Evidence of cross-contamination, likely resulting from batch processing, was observed in one pair of TCRbeta libraries, and the UMI-sequence pairs shared between the two libraries were removed.

mRNA, which captures expressed receptors, was used instead of genomic DNA for quantification of TCRbeta repertoires. Leukocytes from the buffy coat were collected into Trizol, and RNA was extracted using the Direct-zol RNA MiniPrep Plus kit with no cell sorting. To separate plasma, buffy coat and red blood cells, the EDTA blood tubes were centrifuged right away at 4 degrees C. On this clonotype: No antigen is known for it. Base qualities were left out, and no much larger clone turns up one base away.

The library was built by means of PCR. TCRdb lists the instrument as Illumina MiSeq. cDNA was made using SMARTScribe reverse transcriptase and a 5' template-switch oligo that added a universal priming site. A 12-nucleotide random unique molecular identifier (UMI) was carried by the template-switch oligo, and each cDNA molecule was tagged with this UMI. Chain-specific reverse primers targeted TCRbeta transcripts during reverse transcription. Uracil DNA glycosylase treatment removed residual template-switch adapters, and cDNA was purified with a Qiagen MinElute kit. The first PCR used KAPA HiFi HotStart ReadyMix for around 21 cycles, split across four 50 ul reactions with step-out primers. Before any further amplification, the products of the first-round PCR were gel-purified. Illumina Nextera adapters were attached in a second PCR of around 8 cycles, and the libraries were then purified and pooled. The UMI barcode for each TCRbeta molecule was captured by a 50-nucleotide 5' read. In the authors' own workflow: Using the MIGEC toolkit, reads were grouped by UMI into consensus reads. PEAR was used to merge forward and reverse consensus reads, producing the final reads. Identical UMI-sequence pairs found in more than one library were treated as cross-sample contamination and removed by a custom decontamination script. MIGMAP, a wrapper around IgBLAST, was used to carry out V(D)J assignment and CDR3 extraction. TCR clonotypes were defined by identical V gene, J gene and CDR3 amino acid sequence; CDR1 and CDR2 were not sequenced. Starting from the raw public reads, TCRdb applied fastp trimming at Q25, assembled clones with MiXCR and retained in-frame beta chains. Records with the same CDR3 protein are collapsed into one entry carrying the most frequent genes and DNA. The V and J calls, along with clone size, are taken from TCRdb and not from the paper's own processing. The sample table records over 3,500 distinct CDR3 sequences; over 50% of these occur just once. Of the sample, over 20% falls within the top ten clones.

Sequenced sample: peripheral blood. The source is a human donor in good health.

CDR3 reads: CASSRGLTTSYEQYF. The DNA is as follows: TGTGCCAGCAGCCGAGGACTCACGACCTCCTACGAGCAGTACTTC. The chain uses TRBV11-2 and TRBJ2-7; the D gene is perhaps TRBD2, on 5 matching bases. Its CDR3 holds 15 amino acids, cysteine through phenylalanine. Left in the record is the CDR3 DNA by itself, 45 bases read in frame from the first base. V and J lose 5 bases and 0 bases, and a span of 14 bases separates them. Per the germline V gene, SGHAT is the CDR1 and FQNNGV is the CDR2.